This TCR beta chain emerged from a study of cytomegalovirus exposure and HLA in healthy donors (dated by TCRdb to the late 2010s). Describing the broader study: According to a later analysis, the roughly 120 validation repertoires were produced on the same platform as the roughly 700 repertoires of the first cohort. The study aimed to test whether signatures of past pathogen exposure could be identified by cataloging public T cell receptors. A separate validation cohort of over a hundred different subjects was used in addition to the 666-subject first cohort. The study combined high-throughput TCR immunosequencing, statistical association of individual TCRs with disease status, and machine learning to predict cytomegalovirus infection status.

The library was produced with the immunoSEQ multiplex PCR assay. The original pipeline was this. A statistical classification framework was built for diagnosing cytomegalovirus status from the catalog of TCR beta chain sequences. Not all clones reach the TCRdb copy of this immuneACCESS table, which keeps in-frame sequences only. Checked studies attribute under half of the gap to unresolved V genes and leave the rest unexplained. Clone size and V and J calls were adopted from that table, with D and trimming inferred from the DNA. The sample table holds roughly 130,000 clones, of which 85% to 90% were seen once. The top ten hold about 3.7% of the sample. Separate from the approximately 690-subject first cohort, the validation cohort of 120 subjects was the group to which the donors belonged. V loses 3 bases of germline sequence and J loses 4 bases, and the interval between the two ends is 13 bases. The CDR3 runs 14 amino acids, cysteine and phenylalanine included. The CDR3 DNA has 42 bases and is translated from base 1. CDR1 LGHNA and CDR2 YNFKEQ were looked up in the germline V gene.

Concerning this clone: Its target antigen remains unknown. No base quality values were provided; no much bigger clone lies one nucleotide off.

Study-wide findings and limitations: In the study, approximately 160 TCR beta chains were listed as associated with cytomegalovirus. In both the original and validation cohorts, the classifier was reported to diagnose cytomegalovirus status with high specificity and sensitivity. A later analysis found that TCRs clustered in the first cohort also tended to co-occur in the 95 to 150 validation repertoires, with approximately 95% of cluster scores above 0. In vitro tests confirmed that a few of the cytomegalovirus-associated TCR beta chains recognize cytomegalovirus antigens. Across donors, most TCR sequences were observed very rarely, whereas some public TCRs were present in many individuals. It was suggested by the authors that the approach could potentially be generalized to other disease states and immunological phenotypes. All 120 or so repertoires were used to score co-occurrence in the validation cohort in a later analysis, because that analysis had no HLA typing for the cohort.

Sequences were obtained from PBMCs. The chain is made from TRBV4-2 and TRBJ2-7; TRBD2 is a weak D gene call, 5 bases matching. This receptor was identified in a man aged 30-40 years in good health and CMV-seronegative. The DNA sequence is TGTGCCAGCAGCCAGGGCCTTGGGGAGTACGAGCAGTACTTC. It specifies CASSQGLGEYEQYF.